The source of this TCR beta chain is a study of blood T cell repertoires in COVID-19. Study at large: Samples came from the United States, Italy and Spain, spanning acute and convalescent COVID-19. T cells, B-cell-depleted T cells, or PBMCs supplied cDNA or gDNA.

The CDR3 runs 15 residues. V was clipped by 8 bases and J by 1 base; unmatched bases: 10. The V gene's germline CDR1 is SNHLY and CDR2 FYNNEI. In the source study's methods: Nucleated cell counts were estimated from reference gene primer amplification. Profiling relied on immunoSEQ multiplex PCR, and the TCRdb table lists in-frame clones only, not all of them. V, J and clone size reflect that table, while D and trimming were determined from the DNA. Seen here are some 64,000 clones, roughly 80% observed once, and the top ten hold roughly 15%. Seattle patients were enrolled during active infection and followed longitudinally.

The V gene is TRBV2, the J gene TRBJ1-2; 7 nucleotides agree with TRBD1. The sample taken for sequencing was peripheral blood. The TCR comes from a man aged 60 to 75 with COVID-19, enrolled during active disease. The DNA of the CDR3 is TGTGCCAGCTCGGAACAGGGGCTGGGTAACTATGGCTACACCTTC. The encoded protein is CASSEQGLGNYGYTF.